The rows below give T cell receptor beta chains drawn from one sample of a study of blood T cells in healthy people across ages. A single record per CDR3 protein comes from TCRdb applying MiXCR to the 5' RACE reads. The sample gives 550,000 to 600,000 distinct CDR3 sequences, less than 60% of which show up once; around 25% is in the top ten. The material sequenced was blood. The source of these receptors is an older man in good health. CDR3s include the opening cysteine and the closing phenylalanine or tryptophan. Each record gives: CDR3 DNA, CDR3 protein, D gene, J gene, clone size, V gene. The D gene is left open where the match is weak. For some rows the clone size is stated as once, few or many, or as a class when expanded; others skip it.

DNA: TGCAGCGTTGTATCTCTAGCGGGCGTATACAATGAGCAGTTCTTC
CDR3: CSVVSLAGVYNEQFF
D: TRBD2
J: TRBJ2-1
size: -
V: TRBV29-1

DNA: TGTGCCAGCAGCTTAGCCCCTGGCATCCAGGGTAACTATGGCTACACCTTC
CDR3: CASSLAPGIQGNYGYTF
D: -
J: TRBJ1-2
size: many
V: TRBV7-2

DNA: TGTGCCAGCAGCTTAGGCGGGGAGGCCCTCATGAACACTGAAGCTTTCTTT
CDR3: CASSLGGEALMNTEAFF
D: -
J: TRBJ1-1
size: -
V: TRBV11-1

DNA: TGTGCCAGCAGCACGGGACGAGCGGTTCCAAATGAGCAGTTCTTC
CDR3: CASSTGRAVPNEQFF
D: -
J: TRBJ2-1
size: -
V: TRBV7-2

DNA: TGTGCCAGCAGCCGAGCAGGGTCCGAGCAGTACTTC
CDR3: CASSRAGSEQYF
D: -
J: TRBJ2-7
size: -
V: TRBV3-1

DNA: TGTGCCAGCAGCCAAGATGGAACTAATGAAAAACTGTTTTTT
CDR3: CASSQDGTNEKLFF
D: -
J: TRBJ1-4
size: -
V: TRBV4-2

DNA: TGTGCCAGCAGCGTCACCGGGACACTAGCAACTAATGAAAAACTGTTTTTT
CDR3: CASSVTGTLATNEKLFF
D: -
J: TRBJ1-4
size: -
V: TRBV9

DNA: TGTGCCAGCAGCTTTTCGGGGGGCCGAGGAGATACGCAGTATTTT
CDR3: CASSFSGGRGDTQYF
D: -
J: TRBJ2-3
size: once
V: TRBV5-8

DNA: TGTGCCAGCAGCGTAGGTCCAGCGGTAAACCAAGAGACCCAGTACTTC
CDR3: CASSVGPAVNQETQYF
D: -
J: TRBJ2-5
size: -
V: TRBV9

DNA: TGCGCCGGCAGCTCCCCCACTAGCCTCAGCACAGATACGCAGTATTTT
CDR3: CAGSSPTSLSTDTQYF
D: -
J: TRBJ2-3
size: -
V: TRBV5-1

DNA: TGCAGCTCCTATTCCGGGACAGGGGGCTGCAACTCCTATAATTCACCCCTCCACTTT
CDR3: CSSYSGTGGCNSYNSPLHF
D: TRBD1
J: TRBJ1-6
size: few
V: TRBV29-1

DNA: TGTGCCAGCAGCCGGTTAAATGAAAAACTGTTTTTT
CDR3: CASSRLNEKLFF
D: -
J: TRBJ1-4
size: few
V: TRBV12-3/TRBV12-4

DNA: TGTGCCAGCAGTTGGTGGGGGAGCACCGGGGAGCTGTTTTTT
CDR3: CASSWWGSTGELFF
D: -
J: TRBJ2-2
size: -
V: TRBV12-3/TRBV12-4

DNA: TGCGCCAGCAGTTCCGGGACGGACACGTCTACGCAGTATTTT
CDR3: CASSSGTDTSTQYF
D: -
J: TRBJ2-3
size: -
V: TRBV5-1

DNA: TGTGCCAGCAGCCCGGGGGGACGGTACCTAGATACGCAGTATTTT
CDR3: CASSPGGRYLDTQYF
D: TRBD2
J: TRBJ2-3
size: -
V: TRBV7-2

DNA: TGTGCCAGCAGCCAAGATCTTACAGGGAGCTCTGGGGCCAACGTCCTGACTTTC
CDR3: CASSQDLTGSSGANVLTF
D: -
J: TRBJ2-6
size: few
V: TRBV3-1

DNA: TGCAGCGTCTCCTCTTCGCGGGATACGCAGTATTTT
CDR3: CSVSSSRDTQYF
D: -
J: TRBJ2-3
size: -
V: TRBV29-1

DNA: TGCGCCAGCAGTGAGCCGACTCGGGACAGCCGGGGTACGCAGTATTTT
CDR3: CASSEPTRDSRGTQYF
D: TRBD1
J: TRBJ2-3
size: -
V: TRBV10-2

DNA: TGTGCCAGCAGCGTAGCCCAGAACAGGGTCTATGAGCAGTTCTTC
CDR3: CASSVAQNRVYEQFF
D: -
J: TRBJ2-1
size: -
V: TRBV9

DNA: TGTGCCAGCAAGAGAAGCGGGGGGGCCATATATGAGCAGTTCTTC
CDR3: CASKRSGGAIYEQFF
D: TRBD2
J: TRBJ2-1
size: -
V: TRBV7-2

DNA: TGCAGTGCTAGTTCGGGGCCGCTAGCCAAAAACATTCAGTACTTC
CDR3: CSASSGPLAKNIQYF
D: -
J: TRBJ2-4
size: -
V: TRBV20-1

DNA: TGTGCCAGCAGCCCCCAGGGGCTCTCTTTAACTTACTACGAGCAGTACTTC
CDR3: CASSPQGLSLTYYEQYF
D: -
J: TRBJ2-7
size: few
V: TRBV5-5